The next 25 T cell receptor beta chains were all read from a single sample in a study of human T cells and chemical hapten exposure. Time point given: patch test 1, 2 weeks after DPC sensitization. As to treatment: therapeutic diphenylcyclopropenone sensitization with weekly scalp DPC. TCRdb itself ran the RACE reads through MiXCR, one entry per CDR3 protein. Of about 80,000 distinct CDR3 sequences listed, 9% to 12% are singletons. The starting material was whole blood, obtained in connection with sensitization to the hapten diphenylcyclopropenone (DPC). These receptors all come from a woman in her fifties or sixties with alopecia areata. Some clones in this sample may be carry-over from other donors' samples.

This sequence joins TRBV28 and TRBJ2-1; 9 positions agree with TRBD2. This CDR3 is built from 15 residues. The V segment lost 5 bases and the J segment 4 bases; nucleotides outside the gene matches: 6. Germline CDR1 and CDR2: MDHEN and SYDVKM. CDR3 protein: CASSPLAGGYNEQFF. The CDR3 DNA is TGTGCCAGCAGTCCACTTGCGGGAGGGTACAATGAGCAGTTCTTC.

This clonotype was counted between two and nine times. The gene calls are TRBV7-9 and TRBJ2-3; D uncertain. In germline, CDR1 is SEHNR, CDR2 FQNEAQ (reference sequence). The CDR3 loop spans 11 amino acids. The V and J ends lost 10 bases and 5 bases respectively, with 10 bases between them. The CDR3 spells CATQGGDTQYF. The CDR3 bases are TGTGCCACCCAAGGCGGAGATACGCAGTATTTT.

The chain links TRBV3-1 to TRBJ1-1, with TRBD1 as a possible D gene (5 bases). CDR1 and CDR2 (germline): LGHDT, YNNKEL (reference sequence). V lost 4 bases and J 3 bases, leaving 12 bases between the germline ends. CDR3 length: 14 amino acids. The CDR3: CASSPLGRDTEAFF. The CDR3 DNA is TGTGCCAGCAGCCCCCTGGGCAGGGACACTGAAGCTTTCTTT.

The J gene is TRBJ1-1, the V gene TRBV6-5; no clear D gene. Per the germline V gene, CDR1 is MNHEY and CDR2 is SVGAGI. The CDR3 runs 14 residues. Trimming left V 5 bases short and J 1 base short, with 11 bases between. CDR3 loop: CASSTAFGNTEAFF. CDR3 sequence (DNA): TGTGCCAGCAGTACTGCGTTTGGGAACACTGAAGCTTTCTTT.

V gene TRBV29-1 combines with J gene TRBJ2-3; D gene uncertain. V was cut by 3 bases and J by 6 bases, with 10 bases left in between. The CDR3 is made up of 12 amino acids. Looked up from germline, CDR1 is SQVTM and CDR2 is ANQGSEA. The CDR3 spells CSVDSGLDTQYF. Here the CDR3 DNA reads TGCAGCGTTGACTCTGGGTTGGATACGCAGTATTTT.

This clonotype was found a few times. V and J are TRBV19 and TRBJ2-5, with TRBD1 matching 9 bases. The V and J ends lost 5 bases and 4 bases, in that order; junction bases with no gene match: 2. Germline CDR1 and CDR2: LNHDA and SQIVND (reference sequence). The CDR3 runs to 13 residues. CDR3 bases: TGTGCCAGTAGTGGGGGACAGGGAGAGACCCAGTACTTC. As protein: CASSGGQGETQYF.

This clonotype was seen ten or more times. The chain is built from TRBV5-1 and TRBJ2-1; 9 bases align to TRBD2. CDR3 length: 16 residues. V gave up 1 base and J gave up 9 bases; unmatched junction bases: 11. The germline V gene has CDR1 SGHRS and CDR2 YFSETQ. The CDR3 sequence: CASSLRLAGSLGEQFF. The DNA of the CDR3 is TGCGCCAGCAGCTTGAGGCTAGCGGGAAGCCTCGGTGAGCAGTTCTTC. Based on the CDR3 plus reference TRBV5-1 and TRBJ2-1, the full variable domain is KAGVTQTPRYLIKTRGQQVTLSCSPISGHRSVSWYQQTPGQGLQFLFEYFSETQRNKGNFPGRFSGRQFSNSRSEMNVSTLELGDSALYLCASSLRLAGSLGEQFFGPGTRLTVL.

This clonotype was counted a few times. This chain uses TRBV19 with TRBJ2-5, with 8 bases identical to TRBD2. The CDR3 contains 18 residues. Germline CDR1 LNHDA, CDR2 SQIVND (reference sequence). V gave up 5 bases and J gave up 2 bases; unmatched junction bases: 16. The CDR3 DNA reads TGTGCCAGTAGTTCACCCCCGGCTAGCGGGTTTACTCAAGAGACCCAGTACTTC. Protein: CASSSPPASGFTQETQYF.

The V gene is TRBV20-1, the J gene TRBJ2-5; 8 bases agree with TRBD2. This CDR3 contains 15 residues. The V segment lost 4 bases and the J segment 2 bases; nucleotides outside the gene matches: 9. Germline CDR1 DFQATT, CDR2 SNEGSKA (reference sequence). This CDR3 reads CSATLGLAVQETQYF. The CDR3 bases are TGCAGTGCTACCCTTGGACTAGCTGTACAAGAGACCCAGTACTTC.

The rearrangement joins TRBV6-4 to TRBJ1-5, with 7 positions matching TRBD1. This CDR3 comprises 14 residues. Germline CDR1 is MRHNA and CDR2 is SNTAGT. V lost 3 bases to trimming and J lost 6 bases; unmatched junction nucleotides: 5. CDR3 region: CASSEGGGSQPQHF. CDR3 nucleotide sequence: TGTGCCAGCAGTGAAGGAGGGGGCAGTCAGCCCCAGCATTTT.

The chain couples TRBV7-2 to TRBJ2-3; maybe TRBD1 (5 bases). This CDR3 is 11 amino acids long. Looked up from germline, CDR1 is SGHTA and CDR2 is FQGNSA. The V gene lost 8 bases and the J gene lost 6 bases, with 9 bases spanning the gap. CDR3 region: CASGSGDTQYF. In nucleotides, the CDR3 is TGTGCCAGCGGATCAGGGGATACGCAGTATTTT. Complete variable domain (other parts from reference TRBV7-2 and TRBJ2-3): GAGVSQSPSNKVTEKGKDVELRCDPISGHTALYWYRQSLGQGLEFLIYFQGNSAPDKSGLPSDRFSAERTGGSVSTLTIQRTQQEDSAVYLCASGSGDTQYFGPGTRLTVL.

Note on this clonotype: One end of the junction fails to match germline, which may point to a read error. CDR3 DNA sequence: TGTGCCAGCAGCCAAGCCATCTCGGGAAACACCTTATATTTT. It yields the protein CASSQAISGNTLYF. J is TRBJ1-3 and V is TRBV14, with D unclear. There are 14 residues in the CDR3. Per the germline V gene, CDR1 is SGHDN and CDR2 is FVKESK.

This clonotype was recorded a few times. This rearrangement joins TRBV19 to TRBJ1-4, with D possibly matching TRBD1 (5 bases). Per germline, CDR1 LNHDA and CDR2 SQIVND (reference sequence). CDR3 length: 15 amino acids. The germline V and J ends were trimmed by 4 bases and 2 bases, with 11 bases remaining between them. The DNA of the CDR3 is TGTGCCAGTAGTACCGACGGGGCTACTAATGAAAAACTGTTTTTT. Amino acid sequence: CASSTDGATNEKLFF.

The chain employs TRBV20-1 and TRBJ2-1, with 11 positions matching TRBD1. Germline assignment: CDR1 DFQATT and CDR2 SNEGSKA (reference sequence). Trimming at V came to 1 base and at J to 9 bases, leaving 5 bases not matched to a gene. The CDR3 is 14 residues long. CDR3 sequence: CSARVGQGVGEQFF. The CDR3 coding sequence is TGCAGTGCTAGAGTGGGACAGGGGGTGGGTGAGCAGTTCTTC.

The chain carries TRBV9 and TRBJ2-1; 12 bases agree with TRBD2. The CDR3 loop spans 17 amino acids. Germline lookup yields CDR1 SGDLS and CDR2 YYNGEE. The junction had 12 bases not matched to a gene; V was cut back by 4 bases and J by 7 bases. CDR3 coding DNA: TGTGCCAGCAGCACCCGACTAGCGGGAGCGATGGAGAATGAGCAGTTCTTC. Residues: CASSTRLAGAMENEQFF.

At least ten counts were recorded for this clonotype. V is TRBV7-3 and J is TRBJ2-3; 9 bases agree with TRBD2. The CDR3 consists of 17 residues. CDR1 and CDR2 from the germline V gene are SGHTA and FQGTGA. V shed 4 bases, J shed 4 bases, and the junction held 12 bases outside the gene matches. The CDR3, as DNA: TGTGCCAGCAGCTCCCGCCCTATTGCGGGAGGGGCAGATACGCAGTATTTT. It translates to CASSSRPIAGGADTQYF.

This clonotype has only a few counts. This sequence joins TRBV5-1 and TRBJ2-7; TRBD2 aligns across 9 bases. This CDR3 has 16 amino acids. The J segment lost 2 bases and the V segment lost 4 bases, leaving 10 bases of the junction unmatched. The germline V gene has CDR1 SGHRS and CDR2 YFSETQ. CDR3 sequence reads: CASSDRPTSGPYEQYF. DNA of the CDR3: TGCGCCAGCAGCGATCGCCCAACTAGCGGGCCCTACGAGCAGTACTTC.

This clonotype has a handful of counts. This chain uses TRBV4-3 with TRBJ1-1, with 7 bases identical to TRBD1. Germline V CDR1 and CDR2: LGHNA, YSLEER. After removal of 1 base from V and 3 bases from J, the junction contained 8 bases not matched to a gene. The CDR3 spans 16 residues. In DNA, the CDR3 is TGCGCCAGCAGCCAAGGTACAGGGGCTGGGGACACTGAAGCTTTCTTT. Residues: CASSQGTGAGDTEAFF.

This rearrangement joins TRBV6-6 to TRBJ2-3, with 7 bases fitting TRBD1. This CDR3 has 12 residues. Germline CDR1 MNHNY, CDR2 SVGAGI (reference sequence). J gave up 4 bases and V 6 bases, and 1 base lay outside the gene matches. CDR3 nucleotide sequence: TGTGCCAGCAGCGACAGGGCAGATACGCAGTATTTT. Translated, it gives CASSDRADTQYF.

This clonotype was seen many times. The V call is TRBV19, the J call TRBJ1-5, with 12 positions matching TRBD1. Germline V gene sequence: CDR1 LNHDA, CDR2 SQIVND (reference sequence). Trimming cost V 5 bases and J 0 bases; bases outside gene matches: 8. This CDR3 region has 18 residues. CDR3 coding DNA: TGTGCCAGTAGTGGGACAGGGGGCGGGTTCGGTAGCAATCAGCCCCAGCATTTT. Residues: CASSGTGGGFGSNQPQHF. The full variable domain, its missing parts supplied by reference TRBV19 and TRBJ1-5, is DGGITQSPKYLFRKEGQNVTLSCEQNLNHDAMYWYRQDPGQGLRLIYYSQIVNDFQKGDIAEGYSVSREKKESFPLTVTSAQKNPTAFYLCASSGTGGGFGSNQPQHFGDGTRLSIL.

This clonotype occurred a few times. The chain combines TRBV11-2 with TRBJ2-1, with 8 bases fitting TRBD2. Looked up from germline, CDR1 is SGHAT and CDR2 is FQNNGV. V lost 5 bases and J lost 4; bases outside the gene matches: 10. This CDR3 has 16 residues. CDR3 loop: CASSLRSGSGYNEQFF. The CDR3 DNA sequence: TGTGCCAGCAGCCTCCGCAGCGGGAGTGGTTACAATGAGCAGTTCTTC.

The CDR3 loop is CAWSHLNYGYTF. CDR3 bases: TGTGCCTGGAGTCACCTCAACTATGGCTACACCTTC. The chain combines TRBV30 with TRBJ1-2; D gene uncertain. CDR1 and CDR2 (germline): GTSNPN, SVGIG (reference sequence). The ends were cut back, 2 bases at V and 2 bases at J, with 6 bases in the middle. The CDR3 is 12 amino acids.

This clonotype was seen repeatedly, ten times or more. The CDR3 spells CASSLDWSLTGNTIYF. The CDR3 nucleotides read TGTGCCAGCAGCTTAGATTGGAGTCTCACGGGAAACACCATATATTTT. This chain joins TRBV11-2 and TRBJ1-3; no firm D call. V lost 0 bases and J lost 4, with 13 bases in between. Germline-derived CDR1 and CDR2 are SGHAT and FQNNGV. CDR3 length: 16 amino acids.

The chain links TRBV6-5 to TRBJ1-6; D is uncertain. The germline V and J ends were trimmed by 5 bases and 0 bases, with 8 bases remaining between them. The CDR3 consists of 15 residues. Germline V gives CDR1 MNHEY, CDR2 SVGAGI. The CDR3 bases are TGTGCCAGCAGTACACAGAGCTCCTATAATTCACCCCTCCACTTT. It encodes CASSTQSSYNSPLHF.

The V gene is TRBV6-6, the J gene TRBJ2-1; D gene unclear. The CDR3 consists of 12 residues. Per germline, CDR1 MNHNY and CDR2 SVGAGI (reference sequence). V shed 0 bases and J shed 8 bases, with 5 bases lying between them. The CDR3 region is CASSYSEDEQFF. For the CDR3, the DNA is TGTGCCAGCAGTTACTCTGAGGATGAGCAGTTCTTC.